This TCR beta chain was captured in a study of CD8+CD57+ T cells in acquired aplastic anemia. Patients chosen for sequencing had shown CD8+CD57+ cell expansion by flow cytometry. CDR3 and TCR beta VDJ profiling relied on a genomic DNA template. TCRdb reanalysed the reads using MiXCR and keeps one entry per CDR3 protein. Counted here are 180,000 or so distinct CDR3 sequences, more than 60% occurring once; the ten biggest clones make up roughly 43%. As to this clonotype: The antigen remains undetermined.

General study points: Found in both controls and patients were twenty-nine CD8+ CDR3 sequences.

The CDR3 spans 13 residues. V gave up 2 bases and J gave up 1 base, with 6 bases separating them. Germline CDR1 and CDR2: DFQATT and SNEGSKA (reference sequence). The chain links TRBV20-1 to TRBJ1-5; D is unclear. This TCR came from a human donor with aplastic anemia. The specimen was sorted CD4+, CD8+, or CD8+CD57+ T cells (not recorded which) from PBMCs. CDR3 nucleotides: TGCAGTGCTAGACCGGGGAGCAATCAGCCCCAGCATTTT. Protein product: CSARPGSNQPQHF.